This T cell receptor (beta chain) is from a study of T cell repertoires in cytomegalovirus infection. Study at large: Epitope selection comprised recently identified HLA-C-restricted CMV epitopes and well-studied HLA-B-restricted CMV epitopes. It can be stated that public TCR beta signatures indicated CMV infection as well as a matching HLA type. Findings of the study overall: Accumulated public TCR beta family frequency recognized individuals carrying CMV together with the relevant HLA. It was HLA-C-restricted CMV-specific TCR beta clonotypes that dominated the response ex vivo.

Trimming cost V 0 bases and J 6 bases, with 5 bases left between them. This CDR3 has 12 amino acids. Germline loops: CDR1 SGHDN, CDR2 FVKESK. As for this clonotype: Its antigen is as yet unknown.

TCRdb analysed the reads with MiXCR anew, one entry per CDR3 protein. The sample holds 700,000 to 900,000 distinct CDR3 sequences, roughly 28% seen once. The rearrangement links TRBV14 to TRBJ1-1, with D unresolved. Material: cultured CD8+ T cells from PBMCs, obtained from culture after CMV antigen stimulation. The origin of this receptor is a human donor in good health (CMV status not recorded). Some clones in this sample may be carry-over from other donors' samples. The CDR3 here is CASSQDSPEAFF. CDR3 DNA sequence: TGTGCCAGCAGCCAAGATTCCCCTGAAGCTTTCTTT. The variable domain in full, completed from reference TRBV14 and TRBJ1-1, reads EAGVTQFPSHSVIEKGQTVTLRCDPISGHDNLYWYRRVMGKEIKFLLHFVKESKQDESGMPNNRFLAERTGGTYSTLKVQPAELEDSGVYFCASSQDSPEAFFGQGTRLTVV.